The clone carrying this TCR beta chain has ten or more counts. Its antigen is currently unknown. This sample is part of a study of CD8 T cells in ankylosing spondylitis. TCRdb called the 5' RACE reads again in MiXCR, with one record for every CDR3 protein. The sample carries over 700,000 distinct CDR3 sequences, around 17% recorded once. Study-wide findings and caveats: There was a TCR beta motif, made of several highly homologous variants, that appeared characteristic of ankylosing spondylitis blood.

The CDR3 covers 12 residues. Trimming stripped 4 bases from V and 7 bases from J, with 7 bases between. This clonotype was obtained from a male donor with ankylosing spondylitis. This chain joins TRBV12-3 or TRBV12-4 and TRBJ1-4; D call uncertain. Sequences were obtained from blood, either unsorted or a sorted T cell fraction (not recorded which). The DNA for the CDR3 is TGTGCCAGCAGTTCCGACCCTGAAAAACTGTTTTTT. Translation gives CASSSDPEKLFF.